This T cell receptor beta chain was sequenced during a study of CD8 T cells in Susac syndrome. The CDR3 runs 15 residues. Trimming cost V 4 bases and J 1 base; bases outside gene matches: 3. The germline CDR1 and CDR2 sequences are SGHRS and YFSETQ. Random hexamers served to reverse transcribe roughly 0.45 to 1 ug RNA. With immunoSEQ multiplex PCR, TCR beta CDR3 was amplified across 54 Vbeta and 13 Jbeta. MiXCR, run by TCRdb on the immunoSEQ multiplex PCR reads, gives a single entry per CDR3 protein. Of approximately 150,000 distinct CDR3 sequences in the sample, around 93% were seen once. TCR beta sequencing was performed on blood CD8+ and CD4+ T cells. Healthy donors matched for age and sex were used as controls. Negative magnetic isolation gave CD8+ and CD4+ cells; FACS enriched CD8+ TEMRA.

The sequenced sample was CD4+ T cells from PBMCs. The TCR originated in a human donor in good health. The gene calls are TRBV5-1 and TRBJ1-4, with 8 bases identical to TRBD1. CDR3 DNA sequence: TGCGCCAGCAGCCAACAGGGGGTAACTAATGAAAAACTGTTTTTT. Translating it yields CASSQQGVTNEKLFF.